The rows below give T cell receptor beta chains drawn from one sample of a study of cytomegalovirus exposure and HLA in healthy donors. Method: immunoSEQ multiplex PCR; TCRdb's copy keeps in-frame clones and lacks some. This sample carries approximately 130,000 clones, approximately 79% of them seen once, and the ten largest clones take roughly 4%. The sample consisted of PBMCs. These receptors all stem from a man between 45 and 60 years old in good health and CMV-seropositive. The CDR3 runs from the conserved cysteine through the conserved F or W. A D gene is named only where the DNA matches it firmly. Some rows have no size entry. The others give once, few or many, or a class for an expanded clone.

d_gene: .
abundance: .
v_gene: TRBV9
j_gene: TRBJ2-5
CDR3nt: TGTGCCAGCAGCCCCACGATGGGGAGTAAGGGTACCGAGACCCAGTACTTC
CDR3aa: CASSPTMGSKGTETQYF

d_gene: .
abundance: .
v_gene: TRBV2
j_gene: TRBJ1-3
CDR3nt: TGTGCCAGCGGAGAGGGTTGGTCGGGTTTTTCGTTTTCCACCATATATTTT
CDR3aa: CASGEGWSGFSFSTIYF

d_gene: TRBD2
abundance: .
v_gene: TRBV27
j_gene: TRBJ2-5
CDR3nt: TGTGCCAGCAGTCCCCAGCGGGGGCAGGAGACCCAGTACTTC
CDR3aa: CASSPQRGQETQYF

d_gene: .
abundance: few
v_gene: TRBV27
j_gene: TRBJ2-5
CDR3nt: TGTGCCAGCAGTTTATTTGGAGAAAGGGGGACCCAGTACTTC
CDR3aa: CASSLFGERGTQYF

d_gene: TRBD1
abundance: .
v_gene: TRBV5-4
j_gene: TRBJ2-5
CDR3nt: TGTGCCAGCAGCCGCGACAGGGAAGAGACCCAGTACTTC
CDR3aa: CASSRDREETQYF

d_gene: .
abundance: .
v_gene: TRBV4-1
j_gene: TRBJ2-1
CDR3nt: TGCGCCAGCAGCCTTGAGAATGAGCAGTTCTTC
CDR3aa: CASSLENEQFF

d_gene: TRBD2
abundance: .
v_gene: TRBV4-2
j_gene: TRBJ2-1
CDR3nt: TGTGCCAGCAGCCAAGGTGGAGGGACTAGCGGGAGAGACAATGAGCAGTTCTTC
CDR3aa: CASSQGGGTSGRDNEQFF

d_gene: .
abundance: .
v_gene: TRBV5-1
j_gene: TRBJ1-1
CDR3nt: TGCGCCAGCAGCTTGAAAGGCAGGGGAGGGACTGAAGCTTTCTTT
CDR3aa: CASSLKGRGGTEAFF

d_gene: TRBD1
abundance: few
v_gene: TRBV19
j_gene: TRBJ2-2
CDR3nt: TGTGCCAGTCTTAAAGGGACAGGGTACACCGGGGAGCTGTTTTTT
CDR3aa: CASLKGTGYTGELFF

d_gene: .
abundance: .
v_gene: TRBV6-5
j_gene: TRBJ2-7
CDR3nt: TGTGCCAGCAGTTACTCAAGCCCGGGGAAGCCCTACGAGCAGTACTTC
CDR3aa: CASSYSSPGKPYEQYF

d_gene: .
abundance: .
v_gene: TRBV6-5
j_gene: TRBJ2-7
CDR3nt: TGTGCCAGCAGTGTCCAACAGGTCTCCTACGAGCAGTACTTC
CDR3aa: CASSVQQVSYEQYF

d_gene: TRBD2
abundance: .
v_gene: TRBV5-4
j_gene: TRBJ2-2
CDR3nt: TGTGCCAGCAGCGGACTAGCGGGAGGGCGGACCGGGGAGCTGTTTTTT
CDR3aa: CASSGLAGGRTGELFF

d_gene: .
abundance: .
v_gene: TRBV5-1
j_gene: TRBJ1-2
CDR3nt: TGCGCCAGCAGCTTGGACAGGCGAGAAACCTATGGCTACACCTTC
CDR3aa: CASSLDRRETYGYTF

d_gene: TRBD1
abundance: .
v_gene: TRBV5-1
j_gene: TRBJ2-3
CDR3nt: TGCGCCAGCAGTTTGGTTGGACAGGGGGCGCATGGGGATACGCAGTATTTT
CDR3aa: CASSLVGQGAHGDTQYF

d_gene: .
abundance: .
v_gene: TRBV2
j_gene: TRBJ2-7
CDR3nt: TGTGCCAGCAGGTCTCGCAGGGTCGAGCAGTACTTC
CDR3aa: CASRSRRVEQYF

d_gene: .
abundance: .
v_gene: TRBV6-1
j_gene: TRBJ1-1
CDR3nt: TGTGCCAGCACCGAAAGGGGGGGGACTGAAGCTTTCTTT
CDR3aa: CASTERGGTEAFF

d_gene: TRBD1
abundance: few
v_gene: TRBV6-6
j_gene: TRBJ1-4
CDR3nt: TGTGCCAGCAGTTACGGGACAGGGGCAACTAATGAAAAACTGTTTTTT
CDR3aa: CASSYGTGATNEKLFF

d_gene: .
abundance: few
v_gene: TRBV5-1
j_gene: TRBJ2-2
CDR3nt: TGCGCCAGCAGCTTGAGCAGGGGTGGAACCGGGGAGCTGTTTTTT
CDR3aa: CASSLSRGGTGELFF

d_gene: TRBD1
abundance: .
v_gene: TRBV9
j_gene: TRBJ1-2
CDR3nt: TGTGCCAGCAGCGTAGGCGAGGGGGCCAACTATGGCTACACCTTC
CDR3aa: CASSVGEGANYGYTF

d_gene: TRBD1
abundance: once
v_gene: TRBV28
j_gene: TRBJ1-3
CDR3nt: TGTGCCAGCAGCACCGCCCGACAGGGAAGATATTTT
CDR3aa: CASSTARQGRYF

d_gene: TRBD1
abundance: .
v_gene: TRBV5-6
j_gene: TRBJ1-5
CDR3nt: TGTGCCAGCAGCGCGGGACAGTCCACCCGGTCCCAGCATTTT
CDR3aa: CASSAGQSTRSQHF

d_gene: TRBD1
abundance: few
v_gene: TRBV5-1
j_gene: TRBJ2-3
CDR3nt: TGCGCCAGCAGTACAGGGGGCAGGGGAAACACAGATACGCAGTATTTT
CDR3aa: CASSTGGRGNTDTQYF

d_gene: TRBD1
abundance: once
v_gene: TRBV5-1
j_gene: TRBJ1-1
CDR3nt: TGCGCCAGCAGCTTGGCGGCTGGACAGGGCGCTGAAGCTTTCTTT
CDR3aa: CASSLAAGQGAEAFF

d_gene: TRBD2
abundance: .
v_gene: TRBV7-2
j_gene: TRBJ2-7
CDR3nt: TGTGCCAGCAGCTTATCTAGCGGGAGCCCCTACGAGCAGTACTTC
CDR3aa: CASSLSSGSPYEQYF

d_gene: TRBD2
abundance: few
v_gene: TRBV4-1
j_gene: TRBJ2-7
CDR3nt: TGCGCCAGCAGCCAAGAGGGAGGGCGGGGTCTCAGCTCCTACGAGCAGTACTTC
CDR3aa: CASSQEGGRGLSSYEQYF

d_gene: TRBD1
abundance: .
v_gene: TRBV7-2
j_gene: TRBJ1-2
CDR3nt: TGTGCCAGCAGCTTAGCAGGGGGCCTTAACTATGGCTACACCTTC
CDR3aa: CASSLAGGLNYGYTF

d_gene: TRBD1
abundance: .
v_gene: TRBV7-6
j_gene: TRBJ2-7
CDR3nt: TGTGCCAGCAGCAGGGGGCTATCCTACGAGCAGTACTTC
CDR3aa: CASSRGLSYEQYF

d_gene: TRBD1
abundance: .
v_gene: TRBV2
j_gene: TRBJ1-1
CDR3nt: TGTGTCAGCAGACAGGGGGGCAGGCTAACTGAAGCTTTCTTT
CDR3aa: CVSRQGGRLTEAFF

d_gene: TRBD1
abundance: few
v_gene: TRBV9
j_gene: TRBJ2-1
CDR3nt: TGTGCCAGCAGCGTAAGGGACAGGGGGTACAATGAGCAGTTCTTC
CDR3aa: CASSVRDRGYNEQFF

d_gene: TRBD1
abundance: few
v_gene: TRBV6-6
j_gene: TRBJ2-2
CDR3nt: TGTGCCAGCAGTTTGGGACAGGGGGTCACCGGGGAGCTGTTTTTT
CDR3aa: CASSLGQGVTGELFF

d_gene: TRBD1
abundance: .
v_gene: TRBV6-4
j_gene: TRBJ2-2
CDR3nt: TGTGCCAGCAGTGAGTCAACAGGGGACACCGGGGAGCTGTTTTTT
CDR3aa: CASSESTGDTGELFF

d_gene: .
abundance: .
v_gene: TRBV7-6
j_gene: TRBJ1-5
CDR3nt: TGTGCCAGCAGCCCATCGGCGGGGGGCGATCAGCCCCAGCATTTT
CDR3aa: CASSPSAGGDQPQHF

d_gene: .
abundance: .
v_gene: TRBV14
j_gene: TRBJ2-1
CDR3nt: TGTGCCAGCAAAGTAGGTCCAAATTACAGTGAGCAGTTCTTC
CDR3aa: CASKVGPNYSEQFF

d_gene: .
abundance: .
v_gene: TRBV4-2
j_gene: TRBJ1-2
CDR3nt: TGTGCCAGCAGCCAAGGGGCAACAGGGACTACTAACTATGGCTACACCTTC
CDR3aa: CASSQGATGTTNYGYTF

d_gene: TRBD1
abundance: .
v_gene: TRBV2
j_gene: TRBJ1-1
CDR3nt: TGTGCCAGCAGTCGACAGGGGTACCCTGAAGCTTTCTTT
CDR3aa: CASSRQGYPEAFF

d_gene: .
abundance: .
v_gene: TRBV7-9
j_gene: TRBJ2-5
CDR3nt: TGTGCCAGCAGCTTAGGATACATTTCGGGAGAGACCCAGTACTTC
CDR3aa: CASSLGYISGETQYF

d_gene: TRBD1
abundance: .
v_gene: TRBV15
j_gene: TRBJ2-1
CDR3nt: TGTGCCACCAGCGTGGACAGGGTGGGCTTCAATGAGCAGTTCTTC
CDR3aa: CATSVDRVGFNEQFF

d_gene: .
abundance: .
v_gene: TRBV19
j_gene: TRBJ1-2
CDR3nt: TGTGCCAGTAGTATAGTGGCAGGGCATGGCTACACCTTC
CDR3aa: CASSIVAGHGYTF

d_gene: TRBD2
abundance: .
v_gene: TRBV5-6
j_gene: TRBJ2-5
CDR3nt: TGTGCCAGCAGCTATATCACCGGGACTAGCGGGATAACCCAGTACTTC
CDR3aa: CASSYITGTSGITQYF

d_gene: .
abundance: few
v_gene: TRBV10-3
j_gene: TRBJ1-5
CDR3nt: TGTGCCATCAGTCCGGGGGACAGCAATCAGCCCCAGCATTTT
CDR3aa: CAISPGDSNQPQHF

d_gene: .
abundance: .
v_gene: TRBV7-9
j_gene: TRBJ1-2
CDR3nt: TGTGCCAGCAGCTCGTACAGGGATGACTATGGCTACACCTTC
CDR3aa: CASSSYRDDYGYTF

d_gene: TRBD1
abundance: .
v_gene: TRBV12-5
j_gene: TRBJ2-7
CDR3nt: TGTGCTAGTGGTTTAAACCGGGACAGGGGACACGAGCAGTACTTC
CDR3aa: CASGLNRDRGHEQYF

d_gene: .
abundance: once
v_gene: TRBV28
j_gene: TRBJ2-5
CDR3nt: TGTGCCAGCAGTTTACTAGGGACTTCGCAAGAGACCCAGTACTTC
CDR3aa: CASSLLGTSQETQYF

d_gene: TRBD1
abundance: .
v_gene: TRBV2
j_gene: TRBJ2-5
CDR3nt: TGTGCCAGCAACTTACCGGGACAGGGGGCGAAGTCCGCCCAAGAGACCCAGTACTTC
CDR3aa: CASNLPGQGAKSAQETQYF

d_gene: TRBD2
abundance: .
v_gene: TRBV6-5
j_gene: TRBJ2-2
CDR3nt: TGTGCCAGCAGTTTAAGGGGAGGGCCGATCACCGGGGAGCTGTTTTTT
CDR3aa: CASSLRGGPITGELFF

d_gene: .
abundance: few
v_gene: TRBV6-1
j_gene: TRBJ1-2
CDR3nt: TGTGCCACCCAGGGGTTAACTAACTATGGCTACACCTTC
CDR3aa: CATQGLTNYGYTF

d_gene: .
abundance: .
v_gene: TRBV4-3
j_gene: TRBJ2-7
CDR3nt: TGCGCCAGCAGCCTTGGTAGGGGCTACGAGCAGTACTTC
CDR3aa: CASSLGRGYEQYF

d_gene: TRBD2
abundance: .
v_gene: TRBV29-1
j_gene: TRBJ2-2
CDR3nt: TGCAGCGTTGAACGTCTAGCGGGAGGGCAGGGTACCGGGGAGCTGTTTTTT
CDR3aa: CSVERLAGGQGTGELFF